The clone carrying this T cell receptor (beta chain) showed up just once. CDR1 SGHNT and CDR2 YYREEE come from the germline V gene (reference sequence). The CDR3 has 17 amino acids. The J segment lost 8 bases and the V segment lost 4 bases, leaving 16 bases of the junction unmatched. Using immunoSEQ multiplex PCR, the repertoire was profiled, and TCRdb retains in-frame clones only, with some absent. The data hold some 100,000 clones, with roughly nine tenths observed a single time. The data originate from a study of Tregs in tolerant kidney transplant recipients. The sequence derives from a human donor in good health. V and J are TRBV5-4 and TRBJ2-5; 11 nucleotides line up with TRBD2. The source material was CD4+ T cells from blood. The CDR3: CASSQGPTSGNSETQYF. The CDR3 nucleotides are TGTGCCAGCAGCCAAGGACCGACTAGCGGGAATTCGGAAACCCAGTACTTC. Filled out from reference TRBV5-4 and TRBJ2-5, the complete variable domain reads ETGVTQSPTHLIKTRGQQVTLRCSSQSGHNTVSWYQQALGQGPQFIFQYYREEENGRGNFPPRFSGLQFPNYSSELNVNALELDDSALYLCASSQGPTSGNSETQYFGPGTRLLVL.